This TCR beta chain was captured by sequencing in a study of blood T cell repertoires in COVID-19. The V gene's germline CDR1 is DFQATT and CDR2 SNEGSKA (reference sequence). Trimming removed 3 bases at V and 5 bases at J, with 7 bases between. This CDR3 region has 12 residues. Some clones are missing from TCRdb's copy, which holds only in-frame ones; the method was immunoSEQ multiplex PCR. The data show 250,000 to 350,000 clones, 84% seen once. The chain joins TRBV20-1 to TRBJ1-4; maybe TRBD1 (5 bases). The receptor was isolated from a human donor with COVID-19, enrolled during active disease. The donor label of this sample is uncertain. Sequenced: peripheral blood. CDR3 residues: CSASSGNEKLFF. The CDR3 DNA is TGCAGTGCTAGTTCAGGGAATGAAAAACTGTTTTTT.